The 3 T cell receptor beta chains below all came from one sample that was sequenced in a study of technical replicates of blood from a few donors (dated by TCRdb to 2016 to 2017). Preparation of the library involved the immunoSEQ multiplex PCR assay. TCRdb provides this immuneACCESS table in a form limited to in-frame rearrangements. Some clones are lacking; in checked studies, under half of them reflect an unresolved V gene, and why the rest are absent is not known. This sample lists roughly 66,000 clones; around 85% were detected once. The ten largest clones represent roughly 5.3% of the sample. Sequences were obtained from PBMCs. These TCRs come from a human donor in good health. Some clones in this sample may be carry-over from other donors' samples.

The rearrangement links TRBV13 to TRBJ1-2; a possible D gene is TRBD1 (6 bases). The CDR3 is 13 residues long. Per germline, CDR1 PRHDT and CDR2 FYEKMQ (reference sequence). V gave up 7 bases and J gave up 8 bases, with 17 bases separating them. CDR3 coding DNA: TGTGCCAGCACCTCCAGGACAGAAGGAGGCTACACCTTC. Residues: CASTSRTEGGYTF.

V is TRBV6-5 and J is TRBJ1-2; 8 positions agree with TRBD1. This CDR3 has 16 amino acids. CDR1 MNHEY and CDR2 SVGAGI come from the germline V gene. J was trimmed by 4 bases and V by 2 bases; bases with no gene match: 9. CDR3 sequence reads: CASSYLGQGGGYGYTF. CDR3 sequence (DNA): TGTGCCAGCAGTTACCTAGGACAGGGTGGTGGCTATGGCTACACCTTC.

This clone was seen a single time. The CDR3 nucleotides are TGTGCCAGCAGCTATGACTTTTCCCCGGACGAGCAGTACTTC. It codes for CASSYDFSPDEQYF. The rearrangement joins TRBV11-2 to TRBJ2-7, with D hard to call. The CDR3 runs 14 residues. Trimming left V 4 bases short and J 5 bases short, with 15 bases between. Looked up from germline, CDR1 is SGHAT and CDR2 is FQNNGV.